These 20 T cell receptor beta chains came from one sample sequenced in a study of blood T cell repertoires in COVID-19. Assay used: immunoSEQ multiplex PCR; TCRdb lists only in-frame clones, some missing. The repertoire holds 540,000 or so clones, with 85% to 90% as singletons. Input material: peripheral blood. These receptors all come from a woman between 45 and 65 years old with COVID-19, enrolled during active disease.

This chain uses TRBV6-1 with TRBJ1-2; D may be TRBD1 (6 bases). Germline values: CDR1 MNHNS, CDR2 SASEGT. V was trimmed by 1 base and J by 6 bases, leaving 12 bases between them. The CDR3 length is 14 residues. The CDR3 protein is CASSEGQDLDGYTF. The CDR3 nucleotides read TGTGCCAGCAGTGAAGGACAGGATTTGGATGGCTACACCTTC.

The chain is built from TRBV30 and TRBJ1-2; 7 bases map to TRBD1. Germline values: CDR1 GTSNPN, CDR2 SVGIG (reference sequence). This CDR3 comprises 14 residues. V trimming: 1 base; J trimming: 6 bases; junction bases outside the gene matches: 8. DNA of the CDR3: TGTGCCTGGAGTGCAAGGGGGCGAGGGAATGGCTACACCTTC. This encodes CAWSARGRGNGYTF.

This clone was detected ten times or more. The V and J genes are TRBV4-1 and TRBJ2-3; no definite D call. The germline V gene has CDR1 MGHRA and CDR2 YSYEKL. The CDR3 runs 14 residues. V shed 2 bases and J shed 2 bases, with 8 bases lying between them. CDR3 amino acids: CASSQNPHTDTQYF. The DNA for the CDR3 is TGCGCCAGCAGCCAAAATCCCCACACAGATACGCAGTATTTT.

The chain has TRBV5-1 and TRBJ1-2; the match to TRBD1 covers 10 bases. This CDR3 spans 14 amino acids. J lost 8 bases, V lost 0 bases, and 4 bases had no gene match. Germline V gene sequence: CDR1 SGHRS, CDR2 YFSETQ. The CDR3 here is CASSLGQGAAGYTF. Written as DNA, the CDR3 is TGCGCCAGCAGCTTGGGACAGGGGGCGGCCGGCTACACCTTC.

A remark on this clone: One junction end does not reproduce the germline sequence, and a read error may be involved. CDR3 sequence (DNA): TGTGCCAGCAGTTTAGGATCCGGGACAGGCCCCTACGAGCAGTACTTC. Its translation is CASSLGSGTGPYEQYF. The V call is TRBV7-9, the J call TRBJ2-7, with TRBD1 matching over 8 bases. The CDR3 length is 16 residues. Germline V gives CDR1 SEHNR, CDR2 FQNEAQ (reference sequence).

The chain is built from TRBV30 and TRBJ1-1, with TRBD1 as a possible D gene (5 bases). Per germline, CDR1 GTSNPN and CDR2 SVGIG (reference sequence). This CDR3 region has 16 residues. V was cut by 1 base and J by 4 bases, with 19 bases left in between. The CDR3 DNA reads TGTGCCTGGAGTGCAGGGTGGGGCAGGGTTCTCACTGAAGCTTTCTTT. Amino acid sequence: CAWSAGWGRVLTEAFF.

The rearrangement joins TRBV9 to TRBJ2-3; 10 positions match TRBD1. This CDR3 has 15 amino acids. CDR1 is SGDLS and CDR2 is YYNGEE in the germline V gene. V gave up 2 bases and J gave up 6 bases; unmatched junction bases: 6. CDR3 nucleotides: TGTGCCAGCAGCGTGAGGACAGGGGGAGGGGATACGCAGTATTTT. Its protein is CASSVRTGGGDTQYF.

The CDR3 DNA is TGTGCCATCAGTGAGGACTCGAGGGACACTGAAGCTTTCTTT. Protein product: CAISEDSRDTEAFF. This chain joins TRBV10-3 and TRBJ1-1; D not resolved. The CDR3 is made up of 14 amino acids. CDR1 is ENHRY, CDR2 SYGVKD, per germline. V was pared by 2 bases and J by 3 bases, with 10 bases between.

This chain uses TRBV25-1 with TRBJ2-6; weak D call: TRBD2 (7 bases). V was cut by 7 bases and J by 2 bases, with 21 bases left in between. The germline CDR1 and CDR2 sequences are MGHDK and SYGVNS. The CDR3 has 18 amino acids. This chain's CDR3 is CASTAAGGLNAGANVLTF. The CDR3, as DNA: TGTGCCAGCACCGCCGCCGGGGGGCTGAACGCTGGGGCCAACGTCCTGACTTTC.

Only one count was recorded for this clone. This chain uses TRBV18 with TRBJ1-1; the D is unclear. Per germline, CDR1 KGHSH and CDR2 LQKENI. Trimming removed 4 bases at V and 4 bases at J, with 13 bases between. CDR3 length: 14 amino acids. In nucleotides, the CDR3 is TGTGCCAGCTCACGGCAAGTGGAGATCACTGAAGCTTTCTTT. Protein product: CASSRQVEITEAFF.

This chain uses TRBV27 with TRBJ1-1; a weak D match, TRBD1 (6 bases). Germline V lookup: CDR1 MNHEY, CDR2 SMNVEV (reference sequence). The V end was cut by 7 bases, the J end by 6 bases, with 18 bases between. There are 14 residues in the CDR3. The CDR3 nucleotides are TGTGCCAGCACGTCATTTTCGGGGACACCTGAAGCTTTCTTT. Translating gives CASTSFSGTPEAFF.

This chain connects TRBV25-1 to TRBJ1-6; tentatively, D is TRBD1 (6 bases). Germline V gene lookup returns CDR1 MGHDK and CDR2 SYGVNS. The V end was cut by 7 bases, the J end by 6 bases, with 13 bases between. This CDR3 is 14 amino acids long. The DNA for the CDR3 is TGTGCCAGCAAACAGGGTGGGAGTAATTCACCCCTCCACTTT. Its translation is CASKQGGSNSPLHF.

CDR3 amino acids: CASRRSRAAYNEQFF. The CDR3 DNA is TGTGCCAGCAGGAGGTCGAGGGCCGCCTACAATGAGCAGTTCTTC. This chain uses TRBV2 with TRBJ2-1; TRBD2 is a possible D gene (5 bases). V lost 6 bases and J 2 bases, leaving 14 bases between the germline ends. From germline, CDR1 is SNHLY and CDR2 FYNNEI. The length of the CDR3 is 15 residues. Combining the CDR3 with reference TRBV2 and TRBJ2-1 gives the whole variable domain EPEVTQTPSHQVTQMGQEVILRCVPISNHLYFYWYRQILGQKVEFLVSFYNNEISEKSEIFDDQFSVERPDGSNFTLKIRSTKLEDSAMYFCASRRSRAAYNEQFFGPGTRLTVL.

The chain is built from TRBV18 and TRBJ2-2; possibly TRBD1 for D (6 bases). Trimming stripped 6 bases from V and 5 bases from J, with 19 bases between. The CDR3 extends over 16 amino acids. Germline CDR1 and CDR2: KGHSH and LQKENI. CDR3 in DNA: TGTGCCAGCTCCCCTTCTCCGGGACAACAAACCGGGGAGCTGTTTTTT. The encoded protein is CASSPSPGQQTGELFF. Using reference TRBV18 and TRBJ2-2 for the parts outside the CDR3, the full variable domain is NAGVMQNPRHLVRRRGQEARLRCSPMKGHSHVYWYRQLPEEGLKFMVYLQKENIIDESGMPKERFSAEFPKEGPSILRIQQVVRGDSAAYFCASSPSPGQQTGELFFGEGSRLTVL.

The chain employs TRBV29-1 and TRBJ1-2, with 7 bases matching TRBD1. V dropped 2 bases and J dropped 8; count of bases not matched to a gene: 8. The germline V gene encodes CDR1 SQVTM and CDR2 ANQGSEA. The CDR3 is made up of 13 amino acids. In nucleotides, the CDR3 is TGCAGCGTTGAAACGCAGGGGGTATTCGGCTACACCTTC. It yields the protein CSVETQGVFGYTF.

J is TRBJ2-3 and V is TRBV9, with 7 bases that match TRBD1. Germline CDR1 and CDR2: SGDLS and YYNGEE. V shed 7 bases, J shed 6 bases, and the junction held 11 bases outside the gene matches. The length of the CDR3 is 14 residues. Here the CDR3 reads CASQKGAASDTQYF. The CDR3 nucleotides are TGTGCCAGCCAGAAGGGGGCTGCGTCGGATACGCAGTATTTT.

The chain employs TRBV5-1 and TRBJ1-1, with 9 bases lining up with TRBD1. This CDR3 spans 16 amino acids. CDR1 and CDR2 (germline): SGHRS, YFSETQ. The V gene end was trimmed by 4 bases and the J gene end by 6 bases; junction bases not matched to a gene: 13. The CDR3 nucleotides are TGCGCCAGCAGCCCAACCGGGACAGGGCCCTTCGCTGAAGCTTTCTTT. Its protein is CASSPTGTGPFAEAFF.

The table lists this clone with a few counts. This rearrangement joins TRBV19 to TRBJ1-1, with D tentatively TRBD1 (5 bases). V lost 5 bases and J 1 base, leaving 11 bases between the germline ends. The CDR3 consists of 14 residues. The germline V gene has CDR1 LNHDA and CDR2 SQIVND (reference sequence). CDR3 loop: CASSSQGWNTEAFF. The DNA of the CDR3 is TGTGCCAGTAGTTCCCAGGGTTGGAACACTGAAGCTTTCTTT.

This clone was recorded once. This chain joins TRBV9 and TRBJ1-1; no clear D gene. The V gene's germline CDR1 is SGDLS and CDR2 YYNGEE. V was pared by 4 bases and J by 0 bases, with 7 bases between. The CDR3 consists of 13 residues. CDR3 sequence reads: CASSPRVNTEAFF. CDR3 DNA: TGTGCCAGCAGCCCCCGGGTGAACACTGAAGCTTTCTTT.

This chain uses TRBV5-6 with TRBJ1-5; unclear D gene. The length of the CDR3 is 16 residues. V lost 0 bases to trimming and J lost 2 bases, with 12 bases between them. Germline CDR1 SGHDT, CDR2 YYEEEE. CDR3 amino acids: CASSLADGDGNQPQHF. The CDR3 nucleotides are TGTGCCAGCAGCTTGGCCGATGGAGACGGCAATCAGCCCCAGCATTTT.